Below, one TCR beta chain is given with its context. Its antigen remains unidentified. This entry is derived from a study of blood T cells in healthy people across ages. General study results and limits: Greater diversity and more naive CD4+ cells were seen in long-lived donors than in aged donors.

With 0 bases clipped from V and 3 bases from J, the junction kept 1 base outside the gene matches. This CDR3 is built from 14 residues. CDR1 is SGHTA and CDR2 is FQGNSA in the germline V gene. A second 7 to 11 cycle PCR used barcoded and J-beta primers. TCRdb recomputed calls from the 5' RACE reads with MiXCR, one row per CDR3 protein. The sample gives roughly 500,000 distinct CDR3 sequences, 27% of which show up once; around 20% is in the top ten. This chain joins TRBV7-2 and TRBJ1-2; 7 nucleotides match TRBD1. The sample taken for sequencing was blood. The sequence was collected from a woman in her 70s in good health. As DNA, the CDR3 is TGTGCCAGCAGCTTAGCTACAGGGGACTATGGCTACACCTTC. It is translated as CASSLATGDYGYTF.